These 14 T cell receptor beta chains originate from one sample sequenced in a study of cytomegalovirus exposure and HLA in healthy donors. The primer mix had 60 Vbeta and 13 Jbeta primers. Clones were sequenced by immunoSEQ multiplex PCR, and TCRdb holds only the in-frame ones, with some missing. Its clone listing holds over 55,000 clones. Sequencing was done on a sample of PBMCs. The origin of the receptors is a male donor in good health and CMV-seronegative.

This chain joins TRBV6-5 and TRBJ2-7; 7 bases line up with TRBD2. This CDR3 contains 16 residues. V lost 0 bases to trimming and J lost 4 bases; unmatched junction nucleotides: 9. CDR1 is MNHEY and CDR2 is SVGAGI in the germline V gene. The CDR3 nucleotides read TGTGCCAGCAGTTACTCAGGCGGGGGTCTAGTGTACGAGCAGTACTTC. Translated, it gives CASSYSGGGLVYEQYF.

The chain joins TRBV4-1 to TRBJ2-3, with TRBD1 identical over 12 bases. The CDR3 covers 15 residues. The V gene's germline CDR1 is MGHRA and CDR2 YSYEKL. Trimming took 6 bases from V and 6 from J; bases not matched to a gene: 7. Written as DNA, the CDR3 is TGCGCCAGCAGTCCCGGGACAGGGGGCTGGGATACGCAGTATTTT. Amino acid sequence: CASSPGTGGWDTQYF.

The rearrangement links TRBV6-6 to TRBJ2-5; D may be TRBD2 (6 bases). The J call is doubtful: the DNA matches TRBJ2-7 better. This CDR3 is 12 amino acids long. Germline values: CDR1 MNHNY, CDR2 SVGAGI (reference sequence). CDR3 bases: TGTGCCAGCACGCGGGGCGGCTACGAGCAGTACTTC. It is translated as CASTRGGYEQYF.

The rearrangement joins TRBV30 to TRBJ1-1; no clear D. The germline V and J ends were trimmed by 8 bases and 4 bases, with 11 bases remaining between them. The CDR3 consists of 11 residues. The V gene's germline CDR1 is GTSNPN and CDR2 SVGIG (reference sequence). The CDR3 is CAGRRATEAFF. DNA for the CDR3: TGTGCCGGAAGGAGAGCCACTGAAGCTTTCTTT.

For this clone: One end of the junction varies from germline; a read error may be responsible. V and J are TRBV7-8 and TRBJ1-6; 11 bases agree with TRBD1. This CDR3 has 17 amino acids. Germline assignment: CDR1 SGHVS and CDR2 FQNEAQ. The CDR3 loop is CASSPRTGGSYNPPLHF. DNA of the CDR3: TGTGCCAGCAGCCCCCGGACAGGGGGCTCCTATAATCCACCCCTCCACTTT.

This chain uses TRBV28 with TRBJ2-2; 8 bases are a match to TRBD1. Germline V lookup: CDR1 MDHEN, CDR2 SYDVKM. The CDR3 has 15 amino acids. V shed 5 bases and J 6 bases; nucleotides not matched to a gene: 8. The CDR3 loop is CASSLRTGTAGELFF. CDR3 in DNA: TGTGCCAGCAGTCTTCGGACAGGGACGGCCGGGGAGCTGTTTTTT.

The chain uses TRBV5-1 and TRBJ1-2; D perhaps matches TRBD1 (5 bases). V lost 1 base to trimming and J lost 2 bases, with 9 bases between them. Germline V gene lookup returns CDR1 SGHRS and CDR2 YFSETQ. The CDR3 consists of 14 residues. In DNA form, the CDR3 reads TGCGCCAGCAGCTTGCAGGGTGGGAACTATGGCTACACCTTC. Translation: CASSLQGGNYGYTF.

This chain uses TRBV30 with TRBJ1-1; 9 bases map to TRBD1. The CDR3 loop spans 12 amino acids. The V segment lost 2 bases and the J segment 13 bases; nucleotides outside the gene matches: 8. Germline CDR1 and CDR2: GTSNPN and SVGIG (reference sequence). CDR3 region: CAWSITGGLHFF. The DNA of the CDR3 is TGTGCCTGGAGTATAACAGGGGGCTTGCATTTCTTT. Full variable domain (outside the CDR3, taken from reference TRBV30 and TRBJ1-1): SQTIHQWPATLVQPVGSPLSLECTVEGTSNPNLYWYRQAAGRGLQLLFYSVGIGQISSEVPQNLSASRPQDRQFILSSKKLLLSDSGFYLCAWSITGGLHFFGQGTRLTVV.

This chain joins TRBV10-2 and TRBJ1-5; D not certain. The germline V and J ends were trimmed by 6 bases and 2 bases, with 8 bases remaining between them. CDR1 is WSHSY and CDR2 is SAAADI in the germline V gene. The CDR3 extends over 13 amino acids. This CDR3 reads CASRKEGNQPQHF. The CDR3 DNA reads TGCGCCAGCAGGAAAGAGGGCAATCAGCCCCAGCATTTT.

The chain joins TRBV5-6 to TRBJ2-2, with TRBD1 identical over 8 bases. The CDR3 consists of 15 residues. The V gene's germline CDR1 is SGHDT and CDR2 YYEEEE. CDR3 bases: TGTGAAACGCGGCGGACAGGGCAGAACACCGGGGAGCTGTTTTTT. This codes for CETRRTGQNTGELFF.

J is TRBJ2-7 and V is TRBV6-5; D uncertain. V was cut by 0 bases and J by 0 bases, with 9 bases left in between. The CDR3 is 15 residues long. Germline lookup yields CDR1 MNHEY and CDR2 SVGAGI. The CDR3 protein is CASSYSAANSYEQYF. In nucleotides, the CDR3 is TGTGCCAGCAGTTACTCAGCCGCAAACTCCTACGAGCAGTACTTC.

This chain links TRBV10-3 with TRBJ2-1; 9 bases fit TRBD1. The CDR3 spans 14 residues. Trimming removed 5 bases from V and 6 bases from J; junction bases left unmatched: 5. The germline V gene has CDR1 ENHRY and CDR2 SYGVKD. Written as DNA, the CDR3 is TGTGCCATCAGTCCCCCGGGACAGGGCAATGAGCAGTTCTTC. Translating gives CAISPPGQGNEQFF.

Comments on this clone: Other DNA sequences within the sample encode an identical CDR3. The chain joins TRBV7-2 to TRBJ2-7; maybe TRBD2 (7 bases). The CDR3 covers 15 residues. V was clipped by 3 bases and J by 5 bases, with 17 bases between them. Germline V CDR1 and CDR2: SGHTA, FQGNSA. The CDR3 DNA follows: TGTGCCAGCAGCTTGGGGGGCCTAGCGGACAACGAGCAGTACTTC. Encoded protein: CASSLGGLADNEQYF.

The gene calls are TRBV9 and TRBJ2-3; 11 nucleotides line up with TRBD1. V dropped 4 bases and J dropped 4; count of bases not matched to a gene: 5. Germline CDR1 is SGDLS and CDR2 is YYNGEE. The CDR3 loop spans 15 amino acids. CDR3 nucleotides: TGTGCCAGCAGCAGACGGACAGGGGGCGCAGATACGCAGTATTTT. The encoded protein is CASSRRTGGADTQYF.